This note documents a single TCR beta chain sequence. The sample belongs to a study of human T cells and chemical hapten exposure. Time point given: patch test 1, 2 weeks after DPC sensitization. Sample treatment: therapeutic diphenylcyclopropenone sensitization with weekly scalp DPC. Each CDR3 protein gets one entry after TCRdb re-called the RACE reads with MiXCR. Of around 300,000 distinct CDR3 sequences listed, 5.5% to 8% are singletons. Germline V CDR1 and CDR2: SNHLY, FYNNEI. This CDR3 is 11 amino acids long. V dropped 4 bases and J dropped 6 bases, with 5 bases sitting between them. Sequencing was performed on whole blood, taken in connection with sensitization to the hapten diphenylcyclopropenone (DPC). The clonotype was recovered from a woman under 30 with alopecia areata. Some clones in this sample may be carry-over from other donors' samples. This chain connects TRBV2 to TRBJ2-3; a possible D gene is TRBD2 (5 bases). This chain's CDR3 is CASSGEDTQYF. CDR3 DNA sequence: TGTGCCAGCAGTGGGGAGGATACGCAGTATTTT.